This passage covers 9 T cell receptor beta chains from one sample sequenced in a study of response to subunit inactivated influenza vaccine. Each CDR3 protein is one row after TCRdb ran MiXCR on the RT-PCR reads. Found here are roughly 500,000 distinct CDR3 sequences, approximately 24% of them singletons; the top ten hold under 2.5%. Sequencing was performed on CD4+ T cells sorted from PBMCs, taken more than 4 days after vaccination. These receptor sequences come from a man in his fifties who received an inactivated influenza vaccine.

This chain joins TRBV12-3 or TRBV12-4 and TRBJ2-7; the match to TRBD1 covers 7 bases. With V trimmed by 8 bases and J by 7 bases, 14 bases remained unmatched. The CDR3 runs 14 residues. As DNA, the CDR3 is TGTGCCAGCGGCTCCGGGACAGAGACTACGGAGCAGTACTTC. Its protein is CASGSGTETTEQYF.

This clonotype was picked up many times. The chain joins TRBV18 to TRBJ2-1, with D unresolved. This CDR3 spans 13 amino acids. Trimming left V 8 bases short and J 0 bases short, with 8 bases between. Germline assignment: CDR1 KGHSH and CDR2 LQKENI. The CDR3 region is CASSPPSYNEQFF. CDR3 nucleotides: TGTGCCAGCAGCCCTCCCTCCTACAATGAGCAGTTCTTC. The full variable domain, rest sourced from reference TRBV18 and TRBJ2-1, is NAGVMQNPRHLVRRRGQEARLRCSPMKGHSHVYWYRQLPEEGLKFMVYLQKENIIDESGMPKERFSAEFPKEGPSILRIQQVVRGDSAAYFCASSPPSYNEQFFGPGTRLTVL.

This clonotype was picked up a small number of times. The chain joins TRBV3-1 to TRBJ2-2; the D gene could be TRBD1 or TRBD2 (6 bases each). The CDR3 loop spans 19 amino acids. CDR1 and CDR2 from the germline V gene are LGHDT and YNNKEL (reference sequence). The ends were cut back, 1 base at V and 6 bases at J, with 24 bases in the middle. The chain's CDR3 is CASSQVGGVAGSRPGELFF. In DNA form, the CDR3 reads TGTGCCAGCAGCCAAGTGGGGGGCGTTGCGGGATCCCGCCCCGGGGAGCTGTTTTTT.

This clonotype was observed a few times. The CDR3 region is CSARDLTPEQYF. CDR3 coding DNA: TGCAGTGCTAGAGATTTGACTCCGGAGCAGTACTTC. The chain has TRBV20-1 and TRBJ2-7; D uncertain. The V gene lost 0 bases and the J gene lost 7 bases, with 10 bases spanning the gap. Germline loops: CDR1 DFQATT, CDR2 SNEGSKA (reference sequence). This CDR3 has 12 residues.

The chain has TRBV28 and TRBJ2-3, with D tentatively TRBD2 (5 bases). This CDR3 spans 13 amino acids. CDR1 and CDR2 (germline): MDHEN, SYDVKM. V dropped 8 bases and J dropped 3 bases, with 12 bases sitting between them. The CDR3 DNA reads as TGTGCCAGCGGCCCGCTAGCTACAGATACGCAGTATTTT. As protein: CASGPLATDTQYF.

This clonotype has just a few counts. The chain carries TRBV7-8 and TRBJ2-5, with D maybe TRBD2 (5 bases). This CDR3 contains 14 residues. Germline V gene sequence: CDR1 SGHVS, CDR2 FQNEAQ. Trimming shortened V by 5 bases and J by 5 bases, and 15 bases separated the two germline ends. The CDR3 region has the DNA TGTGCCAGCAGCCCTCGGACTCTCCCGGAGACCCAGTACTTC. Its translation is CASSPRTLPETQYF.

This clonotype occurred a few times. This chain joins TRBV9 and TRBJ1-6, with a tentative D call TRBD1 (5 bases). The CDR3 loop spans 15 amino acids. The germline V and J ends were trimmed by 0 bases and 8 bases, with 12 bases remaining between them. The germline V gene encodes CDR1 SGDLS and CDR2 YYNGEE. The CDR3 region has the DNA TGTGCCAGCAGCGTAGAGAGGGGATTTTATTCACCCCTCCACTTT. The encoded protein is CASSVERGFYSPLHF.

The gene calls are TRBV6-2 or TRBV6-3 and TRBJ2-7, with 9 bases matching TRBD1. The CDR3 is made up of 13 amino acids. After removal of 9 bases from V and 2 bases from J, the junction contained 5 bases not matched to a gene. CDR1 is MNHEY and CDR2 is SVGEGT in the germline V gene. The CDR3 nucleotides read TGTGCCAGTGACAGGGGGTTTGCCTACGAGCAGTACTTC. Amino acid sequence: CASDRGFAYEQYF.

This clonotype came up a few times. The chain is built from TRBV18 and TRBJ2-7, with TRBD1 identical over 9 bases. Germline trimming cut 0 bases from V and 5 bases from J; bases unmatched to any gene: 2. This CDR3 is 14 amino acids long. The germline V gene has CDR1 KGHSH and CDR2 LQKENI. The CDR3 reads CASSPPDRGDEQYF. As DNA, the CDR3 is TGTGCCAGCTCACCACCGGACAGGGGCGACGAGCAGTACTTC.